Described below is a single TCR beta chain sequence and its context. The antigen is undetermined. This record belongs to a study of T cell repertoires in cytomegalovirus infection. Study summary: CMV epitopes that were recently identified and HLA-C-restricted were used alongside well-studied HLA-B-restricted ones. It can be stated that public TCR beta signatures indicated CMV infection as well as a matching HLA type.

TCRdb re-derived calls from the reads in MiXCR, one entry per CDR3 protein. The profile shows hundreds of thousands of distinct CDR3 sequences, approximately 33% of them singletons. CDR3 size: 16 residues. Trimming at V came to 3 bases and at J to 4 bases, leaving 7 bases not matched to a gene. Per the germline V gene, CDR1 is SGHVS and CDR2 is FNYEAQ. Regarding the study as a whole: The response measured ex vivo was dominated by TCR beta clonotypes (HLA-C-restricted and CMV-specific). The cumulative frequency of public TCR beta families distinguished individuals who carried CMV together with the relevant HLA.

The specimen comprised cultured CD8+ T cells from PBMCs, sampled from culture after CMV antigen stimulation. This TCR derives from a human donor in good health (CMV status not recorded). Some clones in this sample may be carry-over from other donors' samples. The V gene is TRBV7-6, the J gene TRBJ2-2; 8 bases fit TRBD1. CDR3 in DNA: TGTGCCAGCAGCTTCGCCAGGGGGCTGATCACCGGGGAGCTGTTTTTT. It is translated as CASSFARGLITGELFF.